This section outlines one TCR beta chain sequence together with its context. In the original workflow: Nucleated cell number was recorded as an estimate derived from reference gene primer amplification. Generated by immunoSEQ multiplex PCR, the TCRdb table keeps only in-frame clones and is missing some. That table supplies the V and J calls and clone size; D and trimming were determined from the DNA. The sample has 91,000 or so clones, about 86% seen once. CDR3 length equals 14 residues. This sample was taken from a study of blood T cell repertoires in COVID-19. Study-level information: Acute and convalescent COVID-19 samples came from the United States, Italy and Spain. T cells, B-cell-depleted T cells, or PBMCs supplied cDNA or gDNA.

Sequences were obtained from peripheral blood. The gene calls are TRBV21-1 and TRBJ2-3; the DNA was not used to check the table's D call, TRBD2. TRBV21-1 is a recognized pseudogene. The TCR originated in a human donor in a cohort sampled during active COVID-19. The CDR3 sequence: CASSNIRSTDTQYF. DNA of the CDR3: TGTGCCAGCAGCAATATTCGGAGCACAGATACGCAGTATTTT.